A single T cell receptor (beta chain) is shown here with its context. Its matching antigen is unknown. The data were obtained in a study of shared clonotypes between healthy human individuals. Study results and limitations: Sorted-subset sequencing was shown by rarefaction to be incomplete despite large depth.

The germline V and J ends were trimmed by 4 bases and 3 bases, with 10 bases remaining between them. Germline assignment: CDR1 SGHRS and CDR2 YFSETQ. The length of the CDR3 is 13 residues. Sequencing was performed with immunoSEQ multiplex PCR; in TCRdb, only in-frame clones are kept and a portion is missing. This table holds roughly 330,000 clones, around 74% found once. The V gene is TRBV5-1, the J gene TRBJ1-1; TRBD1 might be the D (5 bases). The receptor's source is a man aged 30 to 39 in good health. Sequenced: memory CD4+ T cells sorted from blood. Noted subset: CD45RA-negative fraction. The CDR3 loop reads CASSAQEYTEAFF. The CDR3 DNA is TGCGCCAGCAGCGCACAGGAGTACACTGAAGCTTTCTTT.